A single sample gave rise to the 15 T cell receptor beta chains below, sequenced in a study of cytomegalovirus exposure and HLA in healthy donors. A multiplex PCR was run with 60 Vbeta primers and 13 Jbeta primers. Clones were sequenced by immunoSEQ multiplex PCR, and TCRdb holds only the in-frame ones, with some missing. The sample includes 100,000 or so clones, 83% of them seen just once. Material: PBMCs. Receptor source: a man aged 18 to 35 in good health and CMV-seronegative.

The chain employs TRBV19 and TRBJ1-1, with D maybe TRBD1 (5 bases). Trimming took off 5 bases at V and 8 bases at J, with 18 bases between the two ends. CDR3 size: 14 residues. The germline V gene encodes CDR1 LNHDA and CDR2 SQIVND (reference sequence). In DNA form, the CDR3 reads TGTGCCAGTAGTTGGGCAGGGCAAATTGGGGAAGCTTTCTTT. Protein sequence: CASSWAGQIGEAFF.

This sequence joins TRBV5-1 and TRBJ2-3; TRBD2 might be the D (7 bases). The CDR3 runs to 18 residues. Germline V gene lookup returns CDR1 SGHRS and CDR2 YFSETQ. V lost 0 bases and J 2 bases, leaving 19 bases between the germline ends. CDR3 DNA sequence: TGCGCCAGCAGCTTGGGGCCCGGAGGGGGGGGCAACACAGATACGCAGTATTTT. Translation: CASSLGPGGGGNTDTQYF.

This clone was counted between two and nine times. This chain uses TRBV6-5 with TRBJ1-1; D unclear. CDR1 MNHEY and CDR2 SVGAGI come from the germline V gene. Trimming removed 3 bases from V and 5 bases from J, with 7 bases in between. This CDR3 has 12 amino acids. The CDR3 DNA follows: TGTGCCAGCAGTTATCCCTCTACTGAAGCTTTCTTT. Translating gives CASSYPSTEAFF.

This chain links TRBV5-1 with TRBJ2-3; the match to TRBD2 covers 8 bases. Per the germline V gene, CDR1 is SGHRS and CDR2 is YFSETQ. CDR3 size: 18 residues. With V trimmed by 0 bases and J by 0 bases, 9 bases remained unmatched. CDR3 loop: CASSLDPLSGVSTDTQYF. The CDR3, as DNA: TGCGCCAGCAGCTTGGATCCCCTTAGCGGGGTAAGCACAGATACGCAGTATTTT.

The chain couples TRBV7-9 to TRBJ1-1; TRBD1 matches 12 bases. The germline CDR1 and CDR2 sequences are SEHNR and FQNEAQ (reference sequence). The CDR3 totals 14 residues. V lost 3 bases and J lost 7; bases outside the gene matches: 3. This CDR3 is CASSLGQGADEAFF. The CDR3 DNA reads as TGTGCCAGCAGCTTGGGACAGGGGGCGGATGAAGCTTTCTTT.

The rearrangement links TRBV25-1 to TRBJ2-1; TRBD2 aligns across 9 bases. Trimming took 3 bases from V and 9 from J; bases not matched to a gene: 12. Germline V gene sequence: CDR1 MGHDK, CDR2 SYGVNS. The CDR3 totals 16 residues. CDR3 sequence reads: CASSDFAGGPEGEQFF. Here the CDR3 DNA reads TGTGCCAGCAGTGATTTCGCGGGAGGGCCGGAGGGTGAGCAGTTCTTC.

V gene TRBV5-4 combines with J gene TRBJ1-5; D might be TRBD1 (6 bases). This CDR3 region has 15 residues. The germline V gene has CDR1 SGHNT and CDR2 YYREEE (reference sequence). Trimming left V 4 bases short and J 5 bases short, with 16 bases between. The CDR3 is CASSRLTGFDQPQHF. The CDR3 DNA follows: TGTGCCAGCAGCCGCCTCACAGGGTTTGATCAGCCCCAGCATTTT.

V and J are TRBV29-1 and TRBJ2-6, with 10 nucleotides matching TRBD2. Germline V gene lookup returns CDR1 SQVTM and CDR2 ANQGSEA. V lost 3 bases to trimming and J lost 3 bases; unmatched junction nucleotides: 8. There are 17 residues in the CDR3. The CDR3 is CSVEVVAGGYGANVLTF. In DNA form, the CDR3 reads TGCAGCGTTGAGGTCGTAGCGGGAGGCTATGGGGCCAACGTCCTGACTTTC.

The chain links TRBV11-2 to TRBJ2-5, with 10 positions matching TRBD2. The CDR3 extends over 16 amino acids. The V segment lost 5 bases and the J segment 3 bases; nucleotides outside the gene matches: 9. CDR1 and CDR2 (germline): SGHAT, FQNNGV. Written as DNA, the CDR3 is TGTGCCAGCAGCCACAATCTAGCGGGAGCAGAAGAGACCCAGTACTTC. Translated, it gives CASSHNLAGAEETQYF.

The chain joins TRBV10-3 to TRBJ2-5, with no clear D. Trimming cost V 11 bases and J 1 base, with 8 bases left between them. This CDR3 is built from 11 residues. Germline V lookup: CDR1 ENHRY, CDR2 SYGVKD. The CDR3 here is CAVRGQETQYF. The CDR3, as DNA: TGTGCCGTCCGCGGCCAAGAGACCCAGTACTTC.

The genes are TRBV5-6 and TRBJ2-7; 12 nucleotides line up with TRBD1. The CDR3 extends over 16 amino acids. Germline trimming cut 0 bases from V and 4 bases from J; bases unmatched to any gene: 5. Germline V lookup: CDR1 SGHDT, CDR2 YYEEEE. The CDR3 region is CASSLAGTGGPYEQYF. CDR3 nucleotide sequence: TGTGCCAGCAGCTTGGCCGGGACAGGGGGCCCTTACGAGCAGTACTTC.

The chain uses TRBV6-5 and TRBJ2-5; a possible D gene is TRBD1 (6 bases). Trimming shortened V by 10 bases and J by 4 bases, and 16 bases separated the two germline ends. Germline CDR1 is MNHEY and CDR2 is SVGAGI. This CDR3 is built from 13 residues. CDR3 DNA sequence: TGTGCCACCTTTCCGGCACAGGGAGAGACCCAGTACTTC. Protein: CATFPAQGETQYF.

This clone came up a few times. The CDR3 DNA reads TGTGCCAGAGCGGACCCCGTGCTCTCTGGAAACACCATATATTTT. Protein: CARADPVLSGNTIYF. V gene TRBV19 combines with J gene TRBJ1-3; D gene unclear. V was clipped by 9 bases and J by 0 bases, with 15 bases between them. Germline V gene sequence: CDR1 LNHDA, CDR2 SQIVND (reference sequence). CDR3 length equals 15 residues. The full variable domain, its missing parts supplied by reference TRBV19 and TRBJ1-3, is DGGITQSPKYLFRKEGQNVTLSCEQNLNHDAMYWYRQDPGQGLRLIYYSQIVNDFQKGDIAEGYSVSREKKESFPLTVTSAQKNPTAFYLCARADPVLSGNTIYFGEGSWLTVV.

The chain employs TRBV5-5 and TRBJ2-1; 9 bases match TRBD2. The length of the CDR3 is 18 residues. Germline V gene data show CDR1 as SGHKS and CDR2 as YYEKEE (reference sequence). Losses at the gene ends were 0 bases for V and 0 bases for J; bases not matched to a gene: 7. DNA for the CDR3: TGTGCCAGCAGCTTGGGCCTAGCGGGAACACGCTCCTACAATGAGCAGTTCTTC. This translates into CASSLGLAGTRSYNEQFF.

CDR3 DNA sequence: TGTGCCAGCACCGACACATTGAACACTGAAGCTTTCTTT. This translates into CASTDTLNTEAFF. The V gene is TRBV27, the J gene TRBJ1-1; D ambiguous. The germline CDR1 and CDR2 sequences are MNHEY and SMNVEV (reference sequence). Trimming cost V 7 bases and J 0 bases, with 9 bases left between them. This CDR3 is 13 amino acids long.